This T cell receptor beta chain was recovered during a study of cytomegalovirus exposure and HLA in healthy donors. Study summary: As an earlier analysis found, 150 million to 200 million T cells yielded fewer than 130 million unique TCR beta sequences. Points from the study as a whole: More clonal expansion characterized HLA-associated TCR beta chains than equally common others in a later analysis.

The primer mix had 60 Vbeta and 13 Jbeta primers. Generated by immunoSEQ multiplex PCR, the TCRdb table keeps only in-frame clones and is missing some. The sample has about 150,000 clones; around 75% are singletons. Regarding this clone: The antigen is unknown.

The length of the CDR3 is 16 residues. The trim removed 4 bases at V and 0 bases at J, leaving 6 bases unmatched. Germline assignment: CDR1 MNHNY and CDR2 SVGAGI (reference sequence). Sequencing input: PBMCs. This receptor was taken from a man aged 25 to 40 in good health and CMV-seronegative. V usage is TRBV6-6 and J usage is TRBJ2-3, with 8 bases that match TRBD2. In DNA form, the CDR3 reads TGTGCCAGCAGTTCAGGACTAGCAACTAGCACAGATACGCAGTATTTT. Translation gives CASSSGLATSTDTQYF.